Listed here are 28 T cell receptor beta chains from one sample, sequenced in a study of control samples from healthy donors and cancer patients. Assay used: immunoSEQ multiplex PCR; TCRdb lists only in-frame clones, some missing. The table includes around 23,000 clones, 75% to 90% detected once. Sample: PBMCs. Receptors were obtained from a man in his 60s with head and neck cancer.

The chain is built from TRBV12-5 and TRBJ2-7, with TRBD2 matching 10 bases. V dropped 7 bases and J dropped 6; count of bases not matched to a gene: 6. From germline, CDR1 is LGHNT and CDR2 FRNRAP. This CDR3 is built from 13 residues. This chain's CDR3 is CASAGVAGGEQYF. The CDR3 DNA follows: TGTGCTAGTGCGGGAGTAGCGGGAGGCGAGCAGTACTTC.

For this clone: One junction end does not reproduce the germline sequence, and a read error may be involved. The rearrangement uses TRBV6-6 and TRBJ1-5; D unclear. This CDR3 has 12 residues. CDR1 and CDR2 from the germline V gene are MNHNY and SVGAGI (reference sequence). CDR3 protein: CAGSYLNQPQHF. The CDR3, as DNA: TGTGCCGGCAGTTACCTGAATCAGCCCCAGCATTTT.

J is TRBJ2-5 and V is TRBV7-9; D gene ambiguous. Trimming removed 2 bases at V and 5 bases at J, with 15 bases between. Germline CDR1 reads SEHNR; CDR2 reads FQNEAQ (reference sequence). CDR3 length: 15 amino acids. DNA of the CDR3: TGTGCCAGCAGCTTATTTCAAGCCCTCCCCGAGACCCAGTACTTC. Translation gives CASSLFQALPETQYF.

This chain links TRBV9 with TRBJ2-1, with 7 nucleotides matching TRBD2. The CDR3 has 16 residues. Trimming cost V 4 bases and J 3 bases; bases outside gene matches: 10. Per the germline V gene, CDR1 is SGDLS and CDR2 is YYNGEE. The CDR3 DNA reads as TGTGCCAGCAGCCCCCGGGGAAGCGGGGTCTACAATGAGCAGTTCTTC. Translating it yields CASSPRGSGVYNEQFF.

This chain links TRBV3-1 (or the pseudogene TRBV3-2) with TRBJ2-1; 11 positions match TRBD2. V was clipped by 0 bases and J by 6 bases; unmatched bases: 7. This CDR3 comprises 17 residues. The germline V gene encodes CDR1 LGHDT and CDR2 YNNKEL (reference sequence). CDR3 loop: CASSQDYRTSGPNEQFF. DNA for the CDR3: TGTGCCAGCAGCCAAGATTATAGGACTAGCGGGCCCAATGAGCAGTTCTTC.

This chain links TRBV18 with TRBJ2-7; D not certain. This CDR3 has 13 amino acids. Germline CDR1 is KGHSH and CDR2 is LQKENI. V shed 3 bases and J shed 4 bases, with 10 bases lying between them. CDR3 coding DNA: TGTGCCAGCTCACCCTCGGACCAATACGAGCAGTACGTC. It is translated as CASSPSDQYEQYV.

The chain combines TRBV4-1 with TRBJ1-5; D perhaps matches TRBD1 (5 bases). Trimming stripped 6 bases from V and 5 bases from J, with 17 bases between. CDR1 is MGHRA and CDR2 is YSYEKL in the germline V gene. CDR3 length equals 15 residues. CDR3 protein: CASSPEGFGDQPQHF. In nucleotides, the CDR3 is TGCGCCAGCAGTCCCGAGGGGTTTGGCGATCAGCCCCAGCATTTT.

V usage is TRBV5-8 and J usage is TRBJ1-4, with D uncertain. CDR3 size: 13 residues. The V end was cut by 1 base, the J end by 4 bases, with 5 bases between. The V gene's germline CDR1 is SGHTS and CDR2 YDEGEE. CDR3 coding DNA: TGTGCCAGCAGCTTGTGGCTTAATGAAAAACTGTTTTTT. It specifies CASSLWLNEKLFF.

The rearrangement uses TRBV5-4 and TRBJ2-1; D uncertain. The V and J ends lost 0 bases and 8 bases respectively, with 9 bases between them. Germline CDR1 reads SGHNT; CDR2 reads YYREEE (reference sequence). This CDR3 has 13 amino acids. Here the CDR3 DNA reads TGTGCCAGCAGCTTGGGGGGTAGAGATGAGCAGTTCTTC. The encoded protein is CASSLGGRDEQFF.

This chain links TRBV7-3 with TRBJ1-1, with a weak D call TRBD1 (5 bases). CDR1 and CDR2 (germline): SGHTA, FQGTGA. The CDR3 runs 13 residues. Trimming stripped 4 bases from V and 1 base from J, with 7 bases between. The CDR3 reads CASSSGANTEAFF. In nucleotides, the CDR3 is TGTGCCAGCAGCTCCGGGGCGAACACTGAAGCTTTCTTT. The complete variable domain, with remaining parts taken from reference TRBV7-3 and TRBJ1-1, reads GAGVSQTPSNKVTEKGKYVELRCDPISGHTALYWYRQSLGQGPEFLIYFQGTGAADDSGLPNDRFFAVRPEGSVSTLKIQRTERGDSAVYLCASSSGANTEAFFGQGTRLTVV.

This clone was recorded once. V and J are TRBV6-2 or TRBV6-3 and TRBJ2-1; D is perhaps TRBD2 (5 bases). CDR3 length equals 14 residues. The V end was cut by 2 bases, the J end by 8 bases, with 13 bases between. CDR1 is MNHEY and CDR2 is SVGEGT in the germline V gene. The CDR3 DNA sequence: TGTGCCAGCAGTTACGTCCGGACTCCATATGAGCAGTTCTTC. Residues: CASSYVRTPYEQFF.

CDR3 in DNA: TGCGCCAGCAGTCATGGGACAGCCGCCTACAATGAGCAGTTCTTC. It encodes CASSHGTAAYNEQFF. The chain uses TRBV23-1 and TRBJ2-1; 7 bases align to TRBD1. TRBV23-1 falls under the ORF class, with uncertain function. The CDR3 extends over 15 amino acids. J was trimmed by 2 bases and V by 3 bases; bases with no gene match: 4.

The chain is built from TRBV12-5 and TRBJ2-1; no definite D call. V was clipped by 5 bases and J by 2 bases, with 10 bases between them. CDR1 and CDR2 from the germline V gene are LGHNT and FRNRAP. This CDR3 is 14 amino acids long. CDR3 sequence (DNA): TGTGCTAGTGGTATTGGCAGTCCCTACAATGAGCAGTTCTTC. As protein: CASGIGSPYNEQFF.

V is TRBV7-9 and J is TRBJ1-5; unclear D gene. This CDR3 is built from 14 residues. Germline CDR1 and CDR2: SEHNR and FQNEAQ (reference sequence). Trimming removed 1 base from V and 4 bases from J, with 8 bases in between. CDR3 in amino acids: CASSLDGINQPQHF. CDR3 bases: TGTGCCAGCAGCTTAGACGGCATAAATCAGCCCCAGCATTTT.

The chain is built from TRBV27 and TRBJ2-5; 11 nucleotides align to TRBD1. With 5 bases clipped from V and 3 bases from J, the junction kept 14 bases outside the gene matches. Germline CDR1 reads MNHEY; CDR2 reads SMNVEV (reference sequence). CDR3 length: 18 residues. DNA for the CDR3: TGTGCCAGCAGTCCCCATCCGGGACAGGGGGGATCGAAAGAGACCCAGTACTTC. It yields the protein CASSPHPGQGGSKETQYF.

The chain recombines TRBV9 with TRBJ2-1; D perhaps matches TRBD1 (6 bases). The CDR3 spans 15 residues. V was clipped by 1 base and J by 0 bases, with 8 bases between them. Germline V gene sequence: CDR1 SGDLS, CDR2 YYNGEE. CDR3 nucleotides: TGTGCCAGCAGCGTAACGGACAGCTCCTACAATGAGCAGTTCTTC. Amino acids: CASSVTDSSYNEQFF. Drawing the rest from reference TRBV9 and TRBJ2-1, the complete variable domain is DSGVTQTPKHLITATGQRVTLRCSPRSGDLSVYWYQQSLDQGLQFLIQYYNGEERAKGNILERFSAQQFPDLHSELNLSSLELGDSALYFCASSVTDSSYNEQFFGPGTRLTVL.

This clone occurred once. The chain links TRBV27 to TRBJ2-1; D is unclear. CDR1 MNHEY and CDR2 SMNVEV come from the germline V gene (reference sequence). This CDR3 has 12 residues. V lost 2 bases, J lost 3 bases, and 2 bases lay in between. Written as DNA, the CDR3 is TGTGCCAGCAGTTTAGGCTACAATGAGCAGTTCTTC. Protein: CASSLGYNEQFF.

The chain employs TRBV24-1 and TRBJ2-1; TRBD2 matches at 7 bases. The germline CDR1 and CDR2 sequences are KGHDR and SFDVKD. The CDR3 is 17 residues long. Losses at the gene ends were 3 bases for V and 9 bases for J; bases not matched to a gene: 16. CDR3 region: CATSDGIGRERASEQFF. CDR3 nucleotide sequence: TGTGCCACCAGTGATGGGATCGGGCGGGAGCGGGCCAGTGAGCAGTTCTTC.

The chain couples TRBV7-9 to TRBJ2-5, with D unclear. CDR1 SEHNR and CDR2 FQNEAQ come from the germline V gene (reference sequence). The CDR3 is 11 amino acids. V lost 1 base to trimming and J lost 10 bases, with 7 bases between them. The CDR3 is CASSLGADQYF. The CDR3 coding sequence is TGTGCCAGCAGCTTAGGGGCGGACCAGTACTTC.

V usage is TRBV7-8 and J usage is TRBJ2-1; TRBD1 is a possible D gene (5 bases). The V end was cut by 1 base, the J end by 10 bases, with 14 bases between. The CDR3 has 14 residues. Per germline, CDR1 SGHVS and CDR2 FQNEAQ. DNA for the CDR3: TGTGCCAGCAGCTTAGGCTCACAGGCACTCGAGCAGTTCTTC. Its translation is CASSLGSQALEQFF.

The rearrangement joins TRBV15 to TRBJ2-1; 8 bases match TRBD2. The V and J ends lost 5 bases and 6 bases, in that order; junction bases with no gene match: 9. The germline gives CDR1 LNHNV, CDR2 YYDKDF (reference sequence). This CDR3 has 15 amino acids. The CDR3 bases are TGTGCCACCAGCCATTTGAGCGGGAGTGGCAATGAGCAGTTCTTC. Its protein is CATSHLSGSGNEQFF.

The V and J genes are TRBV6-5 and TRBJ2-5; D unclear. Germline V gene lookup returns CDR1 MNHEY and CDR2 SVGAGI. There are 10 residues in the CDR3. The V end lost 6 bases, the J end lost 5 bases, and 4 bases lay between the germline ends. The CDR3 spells CASRVETQYF. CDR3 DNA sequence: TGTGCCAGCAGGGTTGAGACCCAGTACTTC.

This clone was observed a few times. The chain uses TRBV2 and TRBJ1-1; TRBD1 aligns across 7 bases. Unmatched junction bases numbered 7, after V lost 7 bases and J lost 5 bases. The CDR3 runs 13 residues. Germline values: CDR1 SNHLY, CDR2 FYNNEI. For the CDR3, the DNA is TGTGCCAGCACTGCCGACAGGGAGACTGAAGCTTTCTTT. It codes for CASTADRETEAFF.

Written as DNA, the CDR3 is TGTGCCAGCATCCCCGGGGGACTAAGGGACAATGAGCAGTTCTTC. Translated: CASIPGGLRDNEQFF. The chain joins TRBV28 to TRBJ2-1; 7 nucleotides match TRBD2. The germline gives CDR1 MDHEN, CDR2 SYDVKM. Trimming took 7 bases from V and 5 from J; bases not matched to a gene: 11. The CDR3 is 15 amino acids.

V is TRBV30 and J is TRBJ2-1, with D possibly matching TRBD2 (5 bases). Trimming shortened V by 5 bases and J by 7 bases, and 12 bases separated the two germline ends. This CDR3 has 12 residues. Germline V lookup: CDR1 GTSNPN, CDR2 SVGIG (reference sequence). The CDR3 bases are TGTGCCTGGGCAAACGGGGTGAATGAGCAGTTCTTC. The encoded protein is CAWANGVNEQFF. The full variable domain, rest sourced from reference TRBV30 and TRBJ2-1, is SQTIHQWPATLVQPVGSPLSLECTVEGTSNPNLYWYRQAAGRGLQLLFYSVGIGQISSEVPQNLSASRPQDRQFILSSKKLLLSDSGFYLCAWANGVNEQFFGPGTRLTVL.

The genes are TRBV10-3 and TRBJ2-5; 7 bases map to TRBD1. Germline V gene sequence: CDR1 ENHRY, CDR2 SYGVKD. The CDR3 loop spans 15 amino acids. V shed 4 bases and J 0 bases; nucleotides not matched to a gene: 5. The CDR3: CAISGGTEYQETQYF. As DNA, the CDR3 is TGTGCCATCAGTGGGGGGACAGAGTACCAAGAGACCCAGTACTTC.

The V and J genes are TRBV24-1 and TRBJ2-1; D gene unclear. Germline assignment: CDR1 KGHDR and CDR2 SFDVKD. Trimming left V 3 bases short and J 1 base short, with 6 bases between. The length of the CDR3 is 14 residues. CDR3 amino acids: CATSDGMSYNEQFF. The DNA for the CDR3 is TGTGCCACCAGTGATGGGATGTCCTACAATGAGCAGTTCTTC.

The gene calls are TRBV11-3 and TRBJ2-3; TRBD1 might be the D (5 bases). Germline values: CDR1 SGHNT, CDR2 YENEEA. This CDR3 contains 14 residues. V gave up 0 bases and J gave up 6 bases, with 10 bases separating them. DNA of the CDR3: TGTGCCAGCAGCTTAGATCAGGGTCCGGATACGCAGTATTTT. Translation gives CASSLDQGPDTQYF.